The 4 T cell receptor beta chains presented below share a single source sample, sequenced in a study of T cells in localized non-small cell lung cancer (dated by TCRdb to 2020 to 2021). The library relied on the immunoSEQ multiplex PCR assay. Imported from immuneACCESS, the table was reduced by TCRdb to in-frame sequences with V and J called. These copies leave out some clones; in studies compared against another copy, an unresolved V gene accounts for under half, and the cause of the remainder is not known. Within this sample are 1,500 to 2,000 clones, with less than 25% of them counted one time only. The ten largest clonotypes hold over 20% of the sample. The material was normal lung tissue next to the tumor, obtained before any cancer treatment. The receptor set was obtained from a male donor older than 55 with stage II lung adenocarcinoma.

This clone has a handful of counts. The chain carries TRBV11-3 and TRBJ2-1, with a possible D match to TRBD1 (6 bases). The CDR3 is 16 amino acids. V dropped 1 base and J dropped 2 bases, with 12 bases sitting between them. Per the germline V gene, CDR1 is SGHNT and CDR2 is YENEEA. This CDR3 reads CASSLVWGTPYNEQFF. CDR3 coding DNA: TGTGCCAGCAGCTTAGTGTGGGGGACACCCTACAATGAGCAGTTCTTC. Looking up the rest from reference TRBV11-3 and TRBJ2-1 gives the full variable domain: EAGVVQSPRYKIIEKKQPVAFWCNPISGHNTLYWYLQNLGQGPELLIRYENEEAVDDSQLPKDRFSAERLKGVDSTLKIQPAELGDSAVYLCASSLVWGTPYNEQFFGPGTRLTVL.

In its sample, this clone was seen a few times. V gene TRBV15 combines with J gene TRBJ2-7; TRBD1 agrees at 7 bases. With 0 bases clipped from V and 6 bases from J, the junction kept 8 bases outside the gene matches. This CDR3 has 15 residues. From germline, CDR1 is LNHNV and CDR2 YYDKDF (reference sequence). The chain's CDR3 is CATSRELDPGGEQYF. The CDR3 DNA follows: TGTGCCACCAGCAGAGAACTTGATCCAGGGGGCGAGCAGTACTTC. Filled out from reference TRBV15 and TRBJ2-7, the complete variable domain reads DAMVIQNPRYQVTQFGKPVTLSCSQTLNHNVMYWYQQKSSQAPKLLFHYYDKDFNNEADTPDNFQSRRPNTSFCFLDIRSPGLGDTAMYLCATSRELDPGGEQYFGPGTRLTVT.

The chain couples TRBV28 to TRBJ1-4; tentative D call: TRBD1 (6 bases). The CDR3 runs 14 residues. V was pared by 10 bases and J by 7 bases, with 19 bases between. Per the germline V gene, CDR1 is MDHEN and CDR2 is SYDVKM. The CDR3 protein is CATLTGGAGEKLFF. For the CDR3, the DNA is TGTGCCACCCTCACGGGGGGGGCCGGTGAAAAACTGTTTTTT.

This clone is medium-sized (0.01 to 0.1%) within its sample. The CDR3 reads CASSYSSGAVGYTF. The CDR3 DNA reads as TGTGCCAGCAGTTACTCGAGTGGGGCGGTTGGCTACACCTTC. This sequence joins TRBV6-8 and TRBJ1-2, with a possible D match to TRBD1 (5 bases). Germline loops: CDR1 MNHGY, CDR2 SAAAGT. The V and J ends lost 0 bases and 7 bases respectively, with 12 bases between them. CDR3 size: 14 residues.